This T cell receptor (beta chain) was obtained from a study of T-cell reconstitution after alpha-beta-depleted transplantation in children. Study findings and constraints: About two months after transplant, alpha-beta T cells reportedly came from several hundred expanded graft clones. The authors attributed T-cell counts and diversity one year after transplant mostly to newly produced T cells. Some patients showed high day-60 TCRbeta diversity, which derived from surviving recipient T cells and thymic progenitors.

The authors prepared the TCRbeta library with unique molecular identifiers. MiXCR, run by TCRdb on the PCR reads, gives a single entry per CDR3 protein. This sample has hundreds of thousands of distinct CDR3 sequences; roughly a tenth occur once, and the top ten carry roughly 28%. CDR1 and CDR2 (germline): SNHLY, FYNNEI. The CDR3 sequence is 11 residues long. The ends were cut back, 3 bases at V and 6 bases at J, with 3 bases in the middle. This clonotype was counted many times. Its antigen remains unknown. The chain combines TRBV2 with TRBJ1-5; D uncertain. The sequence derives from a child less than two years old with acute myeloid leukemia, due to receive a stem cell transplant. Sample: PBMCs, taken before TCRalphabeta/CD19-depleted stem cell transplant. CDR3 in DNA: TGTGCCAGCAGTGACAGTCAGCCCCAGCATTTT. Protein sequence: CASSDSQPQHF.